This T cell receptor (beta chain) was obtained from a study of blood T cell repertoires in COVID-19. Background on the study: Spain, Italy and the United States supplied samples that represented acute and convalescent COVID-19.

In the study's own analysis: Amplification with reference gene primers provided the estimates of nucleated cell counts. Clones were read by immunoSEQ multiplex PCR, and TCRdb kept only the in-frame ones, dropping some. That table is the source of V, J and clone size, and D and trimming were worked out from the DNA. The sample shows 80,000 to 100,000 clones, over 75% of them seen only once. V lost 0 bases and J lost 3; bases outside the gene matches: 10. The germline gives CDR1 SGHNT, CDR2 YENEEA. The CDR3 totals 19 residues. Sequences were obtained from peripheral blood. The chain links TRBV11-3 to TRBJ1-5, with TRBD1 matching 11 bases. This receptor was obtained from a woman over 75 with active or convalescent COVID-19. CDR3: CASSLDLGQGVKVNQPQHF. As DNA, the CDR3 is TGTGCCAGCAGCTTAGACTTGGGACAGGGGGTAAAAGTCAATCAGCCCCAGCATTTT. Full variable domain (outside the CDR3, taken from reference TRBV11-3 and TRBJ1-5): EAGVVQSPRYKIIEKKQPVAFWCNPISGHNTLYWYLQNLGQGPELLIRYENEEAVDDSQLPKDRFSAERLKGVDSTLKIQPAELGDSAVYLCASSLDLGQGVKVNQPQHFGDGTRLSIL.